This TCR beta chain was documented in a study of OX40 agonist ivuxolimab in advanced cancers. Blood sampling was done at baseline, cycle 4 day 1, and cycle 7 day 1. This CDR3 spans 15 amino acids. With 4 bases clipped from V and 2 bases from J, the junction kept 6 bases outside the gene matches. Germline CDR1 is SGDLS and CDR2 is YYNGEE. Notes on this clone: Its antigen is as yet unknown.

Clones were read by immunoSEQ multiplex PCR, and TCRdb kept only the in-frame ones, dropping some. This sample has fewer than 70,000 clones, with 80% to 90% found just once. Findings and caveats of the study: Compared with CD4+, CD8+ T cells on average had more expanded clones. Among the nonresponders, some also had low normalized T-cell clonal expansion.

This receptor was identified in an adult with an advanced solid tumor such as melanoma, head and neck, liver or kidney cancer. J is TRBJ1-2 and V is TRBV9; 9 positions agree with TRBD1. The input for sequencing was CD4+ or CD8+ T cells sorted from blood, taken in a trial of the OX40 agonist ivuxolimab. The CDR3 DNA follows: TGTGCCAGCAGCCCTATGGACAGGGGAAACTATGGCTACACCTTC. It encodes CASSPMDRGNYGYTF.